One and the same sample provided the 16 T cell receptor beta chains below, sequenced in a study of synovial regulatory T cells in juvenile arthritis. Produced via immunoSEQ multiplex PCR; TCRdb's table is partial and in-frame only. Here the sample table reports around 2,600 clones. The synovial samples were synovial fluid, paired with peripheral blood from each active arthritis patient. The sequenced sample was Treg cells from the synovium. The source is a donor under 30 with juvenile idiopathic arthritis.

The V and J genes are TRBV5-8 and TRBJ2-7; TCRdb's D call, TRBD1, is unchecked because there is no DNA. The CDR3 runs 17 residues. No DNA sequence was recorded. The V gene's germline CDR1 is SGHTS and CDR2 YDEGEE. CDR3: CASSSQKPGQLSYEQYF.

This chain's CDR3 is CASSVDPGYEQYF. V usage is TRBV9 and J usage is TRBJ2-7; TCRdb indicates TRBD2, and absent DNA this call remains unverified. Germline V gives CDR1 SGDLS, CDR2 YYNGEE. This CDR3 contains 13 residues. Only the protein sequence is given.

The CDR3 reads CASSQGLASYNEQFF. The V call is TRBV14, the J call TRBJ2-1; TCRdb picks TRBD2, but there is no DNA to check that call. CDR1 and CDR2 (germline): SGHDN, FVKESK. The CDR3 consists of 15 residues. No coding sequence is recorded.

The rearrangement links TRBV9 to TRBJ2-1; the TCRdb D gene call, TRBD2, has no DNA to confirm it. The CDR3 covers 14 residues. The record lacks a DNA sequence. In germline, CDR1 is SGDLS, CDR2 YYNGEE. CDR3 in amino acids: CASSVALSYNEQFF.

In terms of frequency, this clone is medium-sized. The chain combines TRBV6-5 with TRBJ1-4. CDR1 is MNHEY and CDR2 is SVGAGI in the germline V gene. The CDR3 runs to 15 residues. There is no recorded DNA. CDR3 in amino acids: CASRRVAVVAEKLFF.

The V and J genes are TRBV9 and TRBJ1-5. The CDR3 extends over 17 amino acids. No DNA is given. The germline V gene has CDR1 SGDLS and CDR2 YYNGEE. This chain's CDR3 is CASNRRKTKNSNQPQHF.

The genes are TRBV9 and TRBJ2-2; the D gene TCRdb calls, TRBD2, cannot be checked with no DNA. The CDR3 has 20 residues. The DNA sequence is not available. The germline V gene has CDR1 SGDLS and CDR2 YYNGEE. This CDR3 reads CASSVTSGRRPPLRTGELFF.

According to its frequency, this clone is medium-sized. The chain has TRBV20-1 and TRBJ1-1. CDR1 and CDR2 (germline): DFQATT, SNEGSKA (reference sequence). CDR3 size: 11 residues. The entry carries no DNA sequence. The chain's CDR3 is CSARLTLIAFF.

This clone is classed as medium-sized (0.01 to 0.1%) by frequency. The chain recombines TRBV15 with TRBJ1-4. Germline values: CDR1 LNHNV, CDR2 YYDKDF (reference sequence). CDR3 size: 16 residues. The DNA sequence is not available. The CDR3 loop is CATSRDLGITNEKLFF. The full variable domain, with the rest looked up from reference TRBV15 and TRBJ1-4, is DAMVIQNPRYQVTQFGKPVTLSCSQTLNHNVMYWYQQKSSQAPKLLFHYYDKDFNNEADTPDNFQSRRPNTSFCFLDIRSPGLGDTAMYLCATSRDLGITNEKLFFGSGTQLSVL.

This clone ranks as large in terms of frequency. The J gene is TRBJ2-2, the V gene TRBV7-6. Germline loops: CDR1 SGHVS, CDR2 FNYEAQ. The CDR3 is made up of 13 amino acids. No nucleotide data were recorded. This CDR3 is CASSLASMGELFF.

This clone is called medium-sized based on its frequency. The rearrangement links TRBV5-4 to TRBJ1-1. The CDR3 is 13 residues long. A DNA sequence was not provided. From germline, CDR1 is SGHNT and CDR2 YYREEE (reference sequence). The chain's CDR3 is CATRKGLSTEAFF. The full variable domain, with the rest looked up from reference TRBV5-4 and TRBJ1-1, is ETGVTQSPTHLIKTRGQQVTLRCSSQSGHNTVSWYQQALGQGPQFIFQYYREEENGRGNFPPRFSGLQFPNYSSELNVNALELDDSALYLCATRKGLSTEAFFGQGTRLTVV.

V gene TRBV4-1 combines with J gene TRBJ1-5. Germline CDR1 and CDR2: MGHRA and YSYEKL. The CDR3 is made up of 14 amino acids. The coding DNA is unavailable. The CDR3 protein is CASSLEGRDQPQHF.

This clone is labeled large based on frequency. The chain links TRBV7-2 to TRBJ2-1; lacking DNA, the TRBD1 call made by TCRdb goes unchecked. Germline assignment: CDR1 SGHTA and CDR2 FQGNSA. The CDR3 spans 15 residues. Nucleotide data are not available. CDR3 sequence: CASIQTQGFYNEQFF.

This chain links TRBV6-6 with TRBJ1-1. The CDR3 runs 14 residues. A DNA sequence was not provided. Germline lookup yields CDR1 MNHNY and CDR2 SVGAGI (reference sequence). Here the CDR3 reads CASRGQGRSTEAFF.

The chain carries TRBV21-1 and TRBJ1-1. TRBV21-1 is annotated as a pseudogene. The length of the CDR3 is 14 residues. The DNA sequence is not available. Here the CDR3 reads CASSYYTIRTEAFF.

The chain carries TRBV6-6 and TRBJ1-4. The germline V gene has CDR1 MNHNY and CDR2 SVGAGI (reference sequence). This CDR3 is built from 13 residues. No nucleotide data were recorded. The CDR3 region is CASSYRVFEKLFF.